This passage covers 12 T cell receptor beta chains from one sample sequenced in a study of spatial heterogeneity in lung cancer. Specified time point: blood at routine non-recurrence follow-up after resection. Via MiXCR, TCRdb re-called the 5' RACE reads, giving one row per CDR3 protein. Seen here are 100,000 to 120,000 distinct CDR3 sequences, roughly 10% observed once, and the top ten hold 20% to 25%. Sample: PBMCs, taken at follow-up. The receptors here all came from a female donor with early-stage non-small cell lung cancer.

This clonotype was found many times. The chain carries TRBV11-2 and TRBJ2-5, with D tentatively TRBD2 (5 bases). The CDR3 runs 15 residues. Germline-derived CDR1 and CDR2 are SGHAT and FQNNGV. Trimming took 5 bases from V and 1 from J, leaving 14 bases between them. For the CDR3, the DNA is TGTGCCAGCAGCCCCCGCGGGCAGAGCCAAGAGACCCAGTACTTC. Translated: CASSPRGQSQETQYF. The whole variable domain, filled in from reference TRBV11-2 and TRBJ2-5, reads EAGVAQSPRYKIIEKRQSVAFWCNPISGHATLYWYQQILGQGPKLLIQFQNNGVVDDSQLPKDRFSAERLKGVDSTLKIQPAKLEDSAVYLCASSPRGQSQETQYFGPGTRLLVL.

The chain uses TRBV7-8 and TRBJ2-3; D uncertain. Germline assignment: CDR1 SGHVS and CDR2 FQNEAQ. V shed 1 base and J shed 0 bases, with 17 bases lying between them. This CDR3 has 18 residues. The CDR3 protein is CASSLVPRGRASTDTQYF. In nucleotides, the CDR3 is TGTGCCAGCAGCTTAGTCCCCCGAGGCCGAGCTAGCACAGATACGCAGTATTTT.

In its sample, this clonotype was seen many times. This chain links TRBV5-1 with TRBJ2-1; D tentatively reads TRBD1 or TRBD2 (5 bases each). CDR3 length: 16 residues. V shed 4 bases and J shed 3 bases, with 17 bases lying between them. Germline lookup yields CDR1 SGHRS and CDR2 YFSETQ. CDR3 sequence: CASSPGHRDLYNEQFF. The DNA for the CDR3 is TGCGCCAGCAGCCCCGGACACCGGGATCTCTACAATGAGCAGTTCTTC.

The rearrangement links TRBV27 to TRBJ2-7, with D perhaps TRBD1 (5 bases). Trimming removed 2 bases at V and 0 bases at J, with 14 bases between. Germline values: CDR1 MNHEY, CDR2 SMNVEV (reference sequence). This CDR3 comprises 16 residues. CDR3 coding DNA: TGTGCCAGCAGTTTACTAGGGGCAACATACTCCTACGAGCAGTACTTC. It codes for CASSLLGATYSYEQYF.

V gene TRBV7-2 combines with J gene TRBJ2-1; D is tentatively TRBD1 or TRBD2 (5 bases each). This CDR3 has 14 amino acids. From germline, CDR1 is SGHTA and CDR2 FQGNSA. V lost 5 bases to trimming and J lost 6 bases, with 14 bases between them. In DNA, the CDR3 is TGTGCCAGCAGCCCCGGGACCCTCACCAATGAGCAGTTCTTC. This encodes CASSPGTLTNEQFF.

The chain recombines TRBV5-7 with TRBJ2-7; 8 bases agree with TRBD1. Being an ORF, TRBV5-7 has a function that is uncertain. J gave up 5 bases and V 4 bases, and 11 bases lay outside the gene matches. The length of the CDR3 is 15 residues. CDR3 protein: CASSPRSTGDHEQYF. Written as DNA, the CDR3 is TGTGCCAGCAGCCCGCGGTCGACAGGGGATCACGAGCAGTACTTC.

This clonotype came up a few times. V gene TRBV12-3 or TRBV12-4 combines with J gene TRBJ1-4, with D uncertain. V lost 3 bases to trimming and J lost 7 bases, with 9 bases between them. The CDR3 has 13 amino acids. The CDR3 sequence: CASSLSVTEKLFF. The CDR3 nucleotides read TGTGCCAGCAGTTTGAGTGTTACTGAAAAACTGTTTTTT.

This chain joins TRBV29-1 and TRBJ2-1, with TRBD1 matching 8 bases. This CDR3 is 14 amino acids long. Trimming removed 5 bases from V and 2 bases from J; junction bases left unmatched: 5. From germline, CDR1 is SQVTM and CDR2 ANQGSEA. CDR3 sequence reads: CSVKTGGPYNEQFF. The CDR3 nucleotides read TGCAGCGTTAAAACAGGGGGACCCTACAATGAGCAGTTCTTC.

Turning to this clonotype: A much larger clonotype is one base distant, so this may be a read error. The V and J genes are TRBV28 and TRBJ2-7; D assignment may be TRBD1 or TRBD2 (6 bases each). This CDR3 comprises 13 residues. Per germline, CDR1 MDHEN and CDR2 SYDVKM. The V end lost 6 bases, the J end lost 6 bases, and 15 bases lay between the germline ends. The CDR3 spells CASSRNEGGEQYV. The CDR3 DNA follows: TGTGCCAGCAGCCGCAACGAGGGGGGCGAGCAGTACGTC.

This clonotype was observed at least ten times. The chain couples TRBV29-1 to TRBJ2-5; 12 positions match TRBD2. V shed 3 bases and J 3 bases; nucleotides not matched to a gene: 2. Per germline, CDR1 SQVTM and CDR2 ANQGSEA. CDR3 size: 14 residues. DNA of the CDR3: TGCAGCGTTGATTCTAGCGGGAGGGAAGAGACCCAGTACTTC. It codes for CSVDSSGREETQYF. The whole variable domain, filled in from reference TRBV29-1 and TRBJ2-5, reads SAVISQKPSRDICQRGTSLTIQCQVDSQVTMMFWYRQQPGQSLTLIATANQGSEATYESGFVIDKFPISRPNLTFSTLTVSNMSPEDSSIYLCSVDSSGREETQYFGPGTRLLVL.

This clonotype was picked up many times. The chain joins TRBV27 to TRBJ2-2; no clear D gene. Per germline, CDR1 MNHEY and CDR2 SMNVEV (reference sequence). The CDR3 length is 12 residues. Trimming removed 6 bases at V and 5 bases at J, with 7 bases between. This CDR3 reads CASSHATGELFF. The CDR3, as DNA: TGTGCCAGCAGCCACGCTACCGGGGAGCTGTTTTTT.

This clonotype turned up a few times. V gene TRBV6-1 combines with J gene TRBJ1-2, with 7 bases lining up with TRBD1. The germline CDR1 and CDR2 sequences are MNHNS and SASEGT. The trim removed 10 bases at V and 8 bases at J, leaving 10 bases unmatched. The CDR3 extends over 12 amino acids. The CDR3 loop reads CATRTGLEGYTF. The CDR3 nucleotides read TGTGCCACAAGGACAGGTTTAGAGGGCTACACCTTC.